What follows are 21 T cell receptor beta chains derived from one specimen sequenced in a study of T cells of healthy individuals. Using its own MiXCR run on the 5' RACE reads, TCRdb lists one record per CDR3 protein. This table has approximately 100,000 distinct CDR3 sequences, 17% appearing once. Receptor source: a human donor in good health.

In its sample, this clonotype was seen a few times. This sequence joins TRBV12-3 or TRBV12-4 and TRBJ2-1; 7 bases map to TRBD1. Trimming cost V 4 bases and J 8 bases; bases outside gene matches: 5. This CDR3 has 13 amino acids. CDR3 protein: CASSYRGRDEQFF. The DNA of the CDR3 is TGTGCCAGCAGTTACAGGGGTCGGGATGAGCAGTTCTTC.

This clonotype came up many times. The genes are TRBV4-2 and TRBJ2-1, with D perhaps matching TRBD2 (7 bases). Germline assignment: CDR1 LGHNA and CDR2 YNFKEQ. The CDR3 spans 16 residues. V was cut by 3 bases and J by 8 bases, with 20 bases left in between. The CDR3 bases are TGTGCCAGCAGCCACCCGGGGGCGGGAGAAGAAGATGAGCAGTTCTTC. Its translation: CASSHPGAGEEDEQFF.

This clonotype was picked up many times. The chain recombines TRBV4-1 with TRBJ2-1, with 9 nucleotides matching TRBD2. J gave up 6 bases and V 1 base, and 10 bases lay outside the gene matches. CDR3 size: 17 residues. Germline loops: CDR1 MGHRA, CDR2 YSYEKL. The CDR3 DNA reads as TGCGCCAGCAGCCAAGCTTCCCCCGGGACTAGCCTCAATGAGCAGTTCTTC. Protein product: CASSQASPGTSLNEQFF.

The V and J genes are TRBV5-4 and TRBJ2-7; D is unresolved. The V end was cut by 7 bases, the J end by 2 bases, with 7 bases between. This CDR3 has 11 residues. The germline CDR1 and CDR2 sequences are SGHNT and YYREEE (reference sequence). CDR3 bases: TGTGCCAGCCACCTGACCTACGAGCAGTACTTC. It translates to CASHLTYEQYF.

This chain connects TRBV5-1 to TRBJ2-1; no clear D gene. This CDR3 is 13 amino acids long. Trimming pared 3 bases from V and 0 bases from J, leaving 4 bases between. Germline V CDR1 and CDR2: SGHRS, YFSETQ. This CDR3 is CASSSSSYNEQFF. CDR3 in DNA: TGCGCCAGCAGCTCGAGCTCCTACAATGAGCAGTTCTTC.

The rearrangement uses TRBV2 and TRBJ2-5; the D is unclear. CDR1 and CDR2 from the germline V gene are SNHLY and FYNNEI. The CDR3 spans 13 residues. V was shortened by 1 base and J by 0 bases, with 3 bases between the two germline ends. CDR3 protein: CASSEGYQETQYF. CDR3 nucleotide sequence: TGTGCCAGCAGTGAAGGATACCAAGAGACCCAGTACTTC.

This clonotype was seen a handful of times. CDR3 sequence reads: CASSPGLASYEQYF. For the CDR3, the DNA is TGTGCCAGCTCACCCGGGCTAGCAAGCTACGAGCAGTACTTC. The V call is TRBV18, the J call TRBJ2-7; D may be TRBD2 (5 bases). CDR3 length equals 14 residues. V was trimmed by 3 bases and J by 3 bases, leaving 12 bases between them. The germline V gene has CDR1 KGHSH and CDR2 LQKENI.

The CDR3 protein is CASSSLGGPYGYEQYF. The CDR3 DNA reads as TGTGCCAGCAGCTCCCTGGGGGGGCCCTACGGCTACGAGCAGTACTTC. The gene calls are TRBV28 and TRBJ2-7, with a possible D match to TRBD2 (7 bases). The ends were cut back, 6 bases at V and 3 bases at J, with 21 bases in the middle. The CDR3 is made up of 16 amino acids. Germline V CDR1 and CDR2: MDHEN, SYDVKM.

This clonotype was seen a handful of times. This rearrangement joins TRBV15 to TRBJ1-5; TRBD1 matches at 9 bases. The J segment lost 6 bases and the V segment lost 3 bases, leaving 12 bases of the junction unmatched. CDR1 is LNHNV, CDR2 YYDKDF, per germline (reference sequence). The CDR3 has 17 amino acids. The CDR3 loop is CATSSPLGTGFGQPQHF. In DNA form, the CDR3 reads TGTGCCACCAGCAGCCCCCTGGGGACAGGGTTCGGTCAGCCCCAGCATTTT.

V and J are TRBV20-1 and TRBJ2-5, with 8 nucleotides matching TRBD2. CDR1 and CDR2 (germline): DFQATT, SNEGSKA (reference sequence). The CDR3 has 15 amino acids. Trimming at V came to 1 base and at J to 5 bases, leaving 9 bases not matched to a gene. The CDR3: CSARVASGQLETQYF. The DNA for the CDR3 is TGCAGTGCTAGAGTGGCTAGCGGGCAATTGGAGACCCAGTACTTC.

This chain links TRBV7-8 with TRBJ2-5; 10 bases line up with TRBD1. Germline CDR1 SGHVS, CDR2 FQNEAQ. The CDR3 spans 16 residues. After removal of 7 bases from V and 2 bases from J, the junction contained 10 bases not matched to a gene. The CDR3 spells CASNQHRDRGQETQYF. The CDR3 DNA sequence: TGTGCCAGCAACCAACACAGGGACAGGGGTCAAGAGACCCAGTACTTC. The variable domain in full, completed from reference TRBV7-8 and TRBJ2-5, reads GAGVSQSPRYKVAKRGQDVALRCDPISGHVSLFWYQQALGQGPEFLTYFQNEAQLDKSGLPSDRFFAERPEGSVSTLKIQRTQQEDSAVYLCASNQHRDRGQETQYFGPGTRLLVL.

The chain employs TRBV20-1 and TRBJ1-4, with D unresolved. This CDR3 comprises 11 residues. CDR1 is DFQATT, CDR2 SNEGSKA, per germline (reference sequence). Deletions cut 3 bases from V and 8 bases from J, with 7 bases between. The CDR3 region is CSASEGEKLFF. In DNA, the CDR3 is TGCAGTGCTAGTGAAGGAGAAAAACTGTTTTTT.

This clonotype was observed a handful of times. The chain has TRBV6-2 or TRBV6-3 and TRBJ2-7, with TRBD1 matching 7 bases. Losses at the gene ends were 7 bases for V and 2 bases for J; bases not matched to a gene: 8. This CDR3 has 14 amino acids. Germline CDR1 MNHEY, CDR2 SVGEGT. The CDR3 nucleotides are TGTGCCAGCACCTCAACAGGGGACCCCTACGAGCAGTACTTC. Translating it yields CASTSTGDPYEQYF.

V usage is TRBV6-5 and J usage is TRBJ2-3; 8 nucleotides agree with TRBD1. The CDR3 extends over 14 amino acids. Germline-derived CDR1 and CDR2 are MNHEY and SVGAGI. V lost 5 bases, J lost 3 bases, and 4 bases stayed unmatched. The CDR3 DNA sequence: TGTGCCAGCAGTAACGACAGGGGTACAGATACGCAGTATTTT. Translated, it gives CASSNDRGTDTQYF.

The V gene is TRBV4-1, the J gene TRBJ1-4, with D possibly matching TRBD1 (6 bases). The V and J ends lost 1 base and 4 bases respectively, with 10 bases between them. The germline gives CDR1 MGHRA, CDR2 YSYEKL. The CDR3 sequence is 15 residues long. This CDR3 reads CASSQAGQINEKLFF. The CDR3 DNA reads as TGCGCCAGCAGCCAAGCCGGACAGATTAATGAAAAACTGTTTTTT.

This clonotype was recorded many times. V gene TRBV29-1 combines with J gene TRBJ2-7, with D hard to call. The CDR3 runs to 12 residues. Germline V gene data show CDR1 as SQVTM and CDR2 as ANQGSEA. V was cut by 1 base and J by 6 bases, with 10 bases left in between. CDR3 sequence reads: CSVEGPVGEQYF. The CDR3 region has the DNA TGCAGCGTTGAAGGCCCGGTAGGCGAGCAGTACTTC.

The chain recombines TRBV4-3 with TRBJ1-2, with D uncertain. This CDR3 has 15 residues. Germline V CDR1 and CDR2: LGHNA, YSLEER. The V gene lost 0 bases and the J gene lost 6 bases, with 14 bases spanning the gap. CDR3 protein: CASSQDRGSMDGYTF. The CDR3 DNA is TGCGCCAGCAGCCAAGATCGGGGTTCAATGGATGGCTACACCTTC.

In its sample, this clonotype was seen many times. The rearrangement uses TRBV20-1 and TRBJ2-7; 8 bases fit TRBD2. The germline gives CDR1 DFQATT, CDR2 SNEGSKA (reference sequence). The CDR3 loop spans 13 amino acids. Germline trimming cut 3 bases from V and 5 bases from J; bases unmatched to any gene: 6. The CDR3 DNA sequence: TGCAGTGCTAGTGCCCCGGGACTAGACGAGCAGTACTTC. Translation: CSASAPGLDEQYF.

This clonotype was counted a few times. V and J are TRBV5-1 and TRBJ2-5, with a tentative D call TRBD1 (6 bases). Per the germline V gene, CDR1 is SGHRS and CDR2 is YFSETQ. This CDR3 is built from 12 residues. Trimming removed 7 bases from V and 0 bases from J, with 7 bases in between. CDR3 bases: TGCGCCAGCGGACAGAACCAAGAGACCCAGTACTTC. Protein sequence: CASGQNQETQYF. The whole variable domain, filled in from reference TRBV5-1 and TRBJ2-5, reads KAGVTQTPRYLIKTRGQQVTLSCSPISGHRSVSWYQQTPGQGLQFLFEYFSETQRNKGNFPGRFSGRQFSNSRSEMNVSTLELGDSALYLCASGQNQETQYFGPGTRLLVL.

The genes are TRBV7-2 and TRBJ2-5; D is perhaps TRBD1 or TRBD2 (5 bases each). In germline, CDR1 is SGHTA, CDR2 FQGNSA. Trimming cost V 1 base and J 5 bases, with 17 bases left between them. The CDR3 is 16 amino acids. CDR3 in DNA: TGTGCCAGCAGCTTAGAGGCAGGGACGACTCGGGAGACCCAGTACTTC. It specifies CASSLEAGTTRETQYF.

V gene TRBV4-2 combines with J gene TRBJ1-1; D remains unclear. This CDR3 has 15 amino acids. Deletions cut 3 bases from V and 2 bases from J, with 13 bases between. The germline V gene has CDR1 LGHNA and CDR2 YNFKEQ. This CDR3 is CASSHPMAPNTEAFF. DNA of the CDR3: TGTGCCAGCAGCCATCCGATGGCCCCAAACACTGAAGCTTTCTTT.